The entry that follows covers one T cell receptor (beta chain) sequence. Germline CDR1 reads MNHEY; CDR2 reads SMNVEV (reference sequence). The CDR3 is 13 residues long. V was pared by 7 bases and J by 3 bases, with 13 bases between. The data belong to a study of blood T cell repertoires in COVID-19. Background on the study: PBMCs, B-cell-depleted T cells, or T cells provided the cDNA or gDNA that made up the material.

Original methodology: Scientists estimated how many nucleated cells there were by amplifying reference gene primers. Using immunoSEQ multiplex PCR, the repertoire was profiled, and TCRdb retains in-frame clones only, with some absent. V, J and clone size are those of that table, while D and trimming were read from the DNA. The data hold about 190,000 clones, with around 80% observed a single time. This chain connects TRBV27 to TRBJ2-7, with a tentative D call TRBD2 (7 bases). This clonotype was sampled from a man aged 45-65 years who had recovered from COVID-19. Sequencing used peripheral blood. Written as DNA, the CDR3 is TGTGCCAGCATGGGGGCGGGAGTCTACGAGCAGTACTTC. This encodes CASMGAGVYEQYF.